The 27 T cell receptor beta chains given below trace back to one sample, sequenced in a study of cytomegalovirus exposure and HLA in healthy donors. Assay used: immunoSEQ multiplex PCR; TCRdb lists only in-frame clones, some missing. The sample contains about 160,000 clones, around 88% of which appear only once. Sequencing was done on a sample of PBMCs. These receptors were obtained from a woman aged 18-29 years in good health and CMV-seronegative.

V and J are TRBV30 and TRBJ2-2, with 12 bases lining up with TRBD1. The CDR3 totals 18 residues. Germline V gene sequence: CDR1 GTSNPN, CDR2 SVGIG (reference sequence). The trim removed 2 bases at V and 0 bases at J, leaving 7 bases unmatched. The CDR3 region has the DNA TGTGCCTGGAGTTCCGGGACAGGGGGCCCCTCGAACACCGGGGAGCTGTTTTTT. Translated, it gives CAWSSGTGGPSNTGELFF.

The gene calls are TRBV5-1 and TRBJ2-7; 7 nucleotides match TRBD1. CDR1 SGHRS and CDR2 YFSETQ come from the germline V gene. V was pared by 1 base and J by 7 bases, with 14 bases of the junction left unmatched. This CDR3 is 16 amino acids long. DNA for the CDR3: TGCGCCAGCAGCTTGTACGGAGGACAGGCCTCTGGAGAGCAGTACTTC. Its translation is CASSLYGGQASGEQYF.

Note on this clone: Other nucleotide sequences from this sample produce the same CDR3. V is TRBV7-9 and J is TRBJ2-5; 7 bases are shared with TRBD1. The V gene's germline CDR1 is SEHNR and CDR2 FQNEAQ (reference sequence). This CDR3 is 14 amino acids long. Losses at the gene ends were 5 bases for V and 3 bases for J; bases not matched to a gene: 6. CDR3 DNA: TGTGCCAGCAGCCTATCAACAGGGGAAGAGACCCAGTACTTC. The encoded protein is CASSLSTGEETQYF. Drawing the rest from reference TRBV7-9 and TRBJ2-5, the complete variable domain is DTGVSQNPRHKITKRGQNVTFRCDPISEHNRLYWYRQTLGQGPEFLTYFQNEAQLEKSRLLSDRFSAERPKGSFSTLEIQRTEQGDSAMYLCASSLSTGEETQYFGPGTRLLVL.

The rearrangement links TRBV19 to TRBJ2-7; TRBD2 matches 12 bases. The V and J ends lost 3 bases and 6 bases, in that order; junction bases with no gene match: 12. The CDR3 totals 17 residues. The germline V gene has CDR1 LNHDA and CDR2 SQIVND (reference sequence). CDR3 DNA sequence: TGTGCCAGTAGTATCAGGGGAGCGACTAGCGGGAGATCCGAGCAGTACTTC. Translated: CASSIRGATSGRSEQYF.

This clone was detected a few times. V is TRBV7-2 and J is TRBJ2-5; 7 nucleotides align to TRBD2. In germline, CDR1 is SGHTA, CDR2 FQGNSA. Unmatched junction bases numbered 5, after V lost 0 bases and J lost 4 bases. This CDR3 has 15 amino acids. The CDR3 here is CASSLAAGTGETQYF. The CDR3, as DNA: TGTGCCAGCAGCTTAGCAGCGGGGACGGGAGAGACCCAGTACTTC.

The V call is TRBV6-5, the J call TRBJ1-5, with TRBD1 as a possible D gene (6 bases). Germline assignment: CDR1 MNHEY and CDR2 SVGAGI. This CDR3 comprises 14 residues. Trimming left V 6 bases short and J 5 bases short, with 14 bases between. The CDR3 spells CASSPQGYDQPQHF. Written as DNA, the CDR3 is TGTGCCAGCAGCCCTCAGGGGTACGATCAGCCCCAGCATTTT.

This chain connects TRBV7-8 to TRBJ1-4; D might be TRBD1 (6 bases). The ends were cut back, 1 base at V and 1 base at J, with 10 bases in the middle. The CDR3 extends over 16 amino acids. Germline V gives CDR1 SGHVS, CDR2 FQNEAQ. CDR3 DNA sequence: TGTGCCAGCAGCTTAGACAGGGCGGGAACTAATGAAAAACTGTTTTTT. Amino acid sequence: CASSLDRAGTNEKLFF.

The chain joins TRBV4-3 to TRBJ2-2; TRBD2 matches at 8 bases. From germline, CDR1 is LGHNA and CDR2 YSLEER. The CDR3 runs 17 residues. V shed 0 bases and J 0 bases; nucleotides not matched to a gene: 3. The DNA for the CDR3 is TGCGCCAGCAGCCAAGAGAAACTAGCGGCGAACACCGGGGAGCTGTTTTTT. It codes for CASSQEKLAANTGELFF.

CDR3 loop: CASSNKPGSGELFF. CDR3 nucleotide sequence: TGTGCCAGTAGTAACAAACCGGGATCCGGGGAGCTGTTTTTT. This chain uses TRBV19 with TRBJ2-2; perhaps TRBD2 as D (5 bases). Trimming cost V 4 bases and J 6 bases, with 12 bases left between them. The CDR3 spans 14 residues. Germline loops: CDR1 LNHDA, CDR2 SQIVND (reference sequence).

The V gene is TRBV29-1, the J gene TRBJ1-2; D uncertain. V lost 3 bases and J 4 bases, leaving 9 bases between the germline ends. The germline V gene has CDR1 SQVTM and CDR2 ANQGSEA. The CDR3 totals 12 residues. CDR3 amino acids: CSVEGSSYGYTF. The CDR3 nucleotides read TGCAGCGTTGAGGGCAGTAGCTATGGCTACACCTTC.

This chain joins TRBV5-8 and TRBJ2-1, with 10 positions matching TRBD2. J lost 4 bases, V lost 0 bases, and 7 bases had no gene match. CDR3 length: 17 amino acids. The germline V gene has CDR1 SGHTS and CDR2 YDEGEE. The CDR3 region has the DNA TGTGCCAGCAGCTTGGCGCGGCTAGCGGGGGATTACAATGAGCAGTTCTTC. This encodes CASSLARLAGDYNEQFF.

The chain uses TRBV6-6 and TRBJ1-2; possibly TRBD1 for D (5 bases). Germline V gene data show CDR1 as MNHNY and CDR2 as SVGAGI (reference sequence). The CDR3 is 14 residues long. V lost 5 bases, J lost 5 bases, and 15 bases lay in between. The CDR3 bases are TGTGCCAGCAGTCCCCAGGAAGGGACTTATGGCTACACCTTC. Encoded protein: CASSPQEGTYGYTF.

The J gene is TRBJ2-2, the V gene TRBV7-3; TRBD1 is a possible D gene (5 bases). V was pared by 2 bases and J by 2 bases, with 6 bases between. Germline V gene data show CDR1 as SGHTA and CDR2 as FQGTGA. The CDR3 length is 14 residues. The CDR3 coding sequence is TGTGCCAGCAGCTTAGACAGAAACACCGGGGAGCTGTTTTTT. Protein sequence: CASSLDRNTGELFF.

This clone came up once. J is TRBJ1-3 and V is TRBV30; D gene unclear. The CDR3 is made up of 14 amino acids. The germline CDR1 and CDR2 sequences are GTSNPN and SVGIG (reference sequence). Trimming pared 0 bases from V and 3 bases from J, leaving 9 bases between. The CDR3: CAWSVTGSGNTIYF. The CDR3 nucleotides are TGTGCCTGGAGTGTTACGGGGAGTGGAAACACCATATATTTT.

The chain carries TRBV6-5 and TRBJ2-5, with D possibly matching TRBD1 (6 bases). Trimming removed 2 bases from V and 2 bases from J, with 12 bases in between. This CDR3 is 15 amino acids long. CDR1 is MNHEY and CDR2 is SVGAGI in the germline V gene. The CDR3 DNA reads as TGTGCCAGCAGTTACGAGGGGGATAGGCAAGAGACCCAGTACTTC. It yields the protein CASSYEGDRQETQYF.

This clone was counted between two and nine times. This sequence joins TRBV11-2 and TRBJ1-1, with D maybe TRBD1 (5 bases). V shed 2 bases and J shed 4 bases, with 11 bases lying between them. The CDR3 is made up of 14 amino acids. The germline CDR1 and CDR2 sequences are SGHAT and FQNNGV. The CDR3 bases are TGTGCCAGCAGCTTACAGGGTACTATCACTGAAGCTTTCTTT. Encoded protein: CASSLQGTITEAFF.

The chain is built from TRBV2 and TRBJ1-4; unclear D gene. V was shortened by 7 bases and J by 5 bases, with 14 bases between the two germline ends. The CDR3 spans 14 residues. The V gene's germline CDR1 is SNHLY and CDR2 FYNNEI. The CDR3 coding sequence is TGTGCCAGCACCAGGATGGGTACAAATGAAAAACTGTTTTTT. Protein product: CASTRMGTNEKLFF.

The chain combines TRBV6-1 with TRBJ2-7; 8 positions agree with TRBD2. The CDR3 contains 14 residues. Germline V gene lookup returns CDR1 MNHNS and CDR2 SASEGT. Trimming at V came to 0 bases and at J to 4 bases, leaving 2 bases not matched to a gene. The DNA for the CDR3 is TGTGCCAGCAGTGAAGCTAGCGGGATTTACGAGCAGTACTTC. Its protein is CASSEASGIYEQYF.

This chain connects TRBV6-1 to TRBJ2-6; 10 bases are a match to TRBD1. Germline-derived CDR1 and CDR2 are MNHNS and SASEGT. This CDR3 is 13 amino acids long. V was pared by 8 bases and J by 9 bases, with 4 bases of the junction left unmatched. In nucleotides, the CDR3 is TGTGCCAGCCGGGACAGGGGAAACAACGTCCTGACTTTC. This encodes CASRDRGNNVLTF.

The J gene is TRBJ2-5, the V gene TRBV7-2, with a weak D call TRBD1 (6 bases). CDR1 SGHTA and CDR2 FQGNSA come from the germline V gene. This CDR3 is built from 14 residues. V gave up 5 bases and J gave up 5 bases, with 15 bases separating them. The CDR3 loop is CASSPPGHRETQYF. DNA of the CDR3: TGTGCCAGCAGCCCGCCGGGACATAGGGAGACCCAGTACTTC.

The CDR3 coding sequence is TGTGCCAGCAGCGGACTCCGACTAGCGGGAGGGTCGGATACGCAGTATTTT. Encoded protein: CASSGLRLAGGSDTQYF. The chain carries TRBV9 and TRBJ2-3, with 14 nucleotides matching TRBD2. Unmatched junction bases numbered 9, after V lost 3 bases and J lost 6 bases. This CDR3 comprises 17 residues. Germline V lookup: CDR1 SGDLS, CDR2 YYNGEE. The complete variable domain, with remaining parts taken from reference TRBV9 and TRBJ2-3, reads DSGVTQTPKHLITATGQRVTLRCSPRSGDLSVYWYQQSLDQGLQFLIQYYNGEERAKGNILERFSAQQFPDLHSELNLSSLELGDSALYFCASSGLRLAGGSDTQYFGPGTRLTVL.

Remarks on this clone: Sequence at one end of the junction differs from germline and may be a read error. V is TRBV15 and J is TRBJ1-5, with D possibly matching TRBD1 (5 bases). CDR1 is LNHNV, CDR2 YYDKDF, per germline (reference sequence). The CDR3 extends over 15 amino acids. CDR3 residues: CATGRETADNQPQHF. CDR3 bases: TGTGCCACCGGCAGAGAGACAGCCGACAATCAGCCCCAGCATTTT. The whole variable domain, remainder taken from reference TRBV15 and TRBJ1-5, is DAMVIQNPRYQVTQFGKPVTLSCSQTLNHNVMYWYQQKSSQAPKLLFHYYDKDFNNEADTPDNFQSRRPNTSFCFLDIRSPGLGDTAMYLCATGRETADNQPQHFGDGTRLSIL.

V is TRBV6-6 and J is TRBJ1-4, with unresolved D. V was shortened by 3 bases and J by 4 bases, with 9 bases between the two germline ends. Germline-derived CDR1 and CDR2 are MNHNY and SVGAGI (reference sequence). This CDR3 has 14 residues. CDR3 bases: TGTGCCAGCAGTTATGGGCAGCTTAATGAAAAACTGTTTTTT. Its translation: CASSYGQLNEKLFF.

A few counts support this clone. The V call is TRBV2, the J call TRBJ2-7, with D perhaps matching TRBD2 (5 bases). The V gene lost 4 bases and the J gene lost 2 bases, with 15 bases spanning the gap. Germline CDR1 SNHLY, CDR2 FYNNEI. This CDR3 has 15 residues. The CDR3 is CASSGGGLTTYEQYF. The CDR3 bases are TGTGCCAGCAGTGGCGGCGGGCTTACAACCTACGAGCAGTACTTC. Full variable domain (remainder filled in from reference TRBV2 and TRBJ2-7): EPEVTQTPSHQVTQMGQEVILRCVPISNHLYFYWYRQILGQKVEFLVSFYNNEISEKSEIFDDQFSVERPDGSNFTLKIRSTKLEDSAMYFCASSGGGLTTYEQYFGPGTRLTVT.

The chain couples TRBV4-3 to TRBJ2-1, with TRBD2 identical over 15 bases. This CDR3 is built from 14 residues. Germline loops: CDR1 LGHNA, CDR2 YSLEER. V lost 6 bases to trimming and J lost 10 bases; unmatched junction nucleotides: 4. The CDR3 spells CASSGLAGGEEQFF. In DNA form, the CDR3 reads TGCGCCAGCAGTGGACTAGCGGGAGGGGAAGAGCAGTTCTTC.

This chain connects TRBV7-9 to TRBJ1-6; D is possibly TRBD1 (6 bases). Trimming took 4 bases from V and 13 from J, leaving 11 bases between them. From germline, CDR1 is SEHNR and CDR2 FQNEAQ (reference sequence). This CDR3 is built from 12 residues. The CDR3 reads CASSSSGGPLHF. CDR3 coding DNA: TGTGCCAGCAGCTCGAGTGGGGGCCCCCTCCACTTT.

This chain links TRBV27 with TRBJ2-7; D might be TRBD1 (6 bases). This CDR3 spans 16 amino acids. The germline V and J ends were trimmed by 4 bases and 3 bases, with 19 bases remaining between them. Per germline, CDR1 MNHEY and CDR2 SMNVEV (reference sequence). DNA of the CDR3: TGTGCCAGCAGTTCGACTCCGCCAGGGGTCAGCTACGAGCAGTACTTC. This encodes CASSSTPPGVSYEQYF.